This T cell receptor beta chain was documented in a study of blood T cell repertoires in COVID-19. Overall study context: COVID-19 samples from acute and convalescent phases originated in the United States, Italy and Spain.

Germline V gene data show CDR1 as SGHNT and CDR2 as YYREEE (reference sequence). CDR3 size: 15 residues. V was pared by 6 bases and J by 2 bases, with 6 bases of the junction left unmatched. Study processing details: Researchers report that nucleated cell counts were estimated from reference gene primer amplification. Data came from immunoSEQ multiplex PCR; TCRdb stores just in-frame clones and leaves some out. Clone size and the V and J calls come from that table; the DNA yielded D and trimming. The data contain around 97,000 clones, almost 85% of them singletons. This clone was seen only a few times.

The sequence was obtained from a man between 65 and 80 years old with acute or convalescent COVID-19. The chain combines TRBV5-4 with TRBJ1-3, with 9 bases matching TRBD1. Sequenced: peripheral blood. The CDR3 DNA follows: TGTGCCAGCACCGAGACAGGGGGGCCTGGAAACACCATATATTTT. Translation: CASTETGGPGNTIYF. The full variable domain, in which reference TRBV5-4 and TRBJ1-3 provide the parts outside the CDR3, is ETGVTQSPTHLIKTRGQQVTLRCSSQSGHNTVSWYQQALGQGPQFIFQYYREEENGRGNFPPRFSGLQFPNYSSELNVNALELDDSALYLCASTETGGPGNTIYFGEGSWLTVV.